These 19 T cell receptor beta chains were sequenced from one sample in a study of post-analysis software for immune sequencing data. Study observations and caveats: With TRBV5-6, TRBV5-1 and TRBV20-1 included, about 5 TRBV segments were more frequent in patients than in controls.

No antigen has been assigned to these receptors. cDNA libraries of TCR beta carried unique molecular identifiers. TCRdb re-called the PCR reads with MiXCR, one entry per CDR3 protein. Among approximately 630,000 distinct CDR3 sequences listed, roughly three fifths were seen once. Sequencing used blood. The origin of the receptors is a girl between 2 and 10 years old with multiple sclerosis.

About this clonotype: A read error may produce the germline difference seen at one junction end. The rearrangement uses TRBV25-1 and TRBJ1-1; D is uncertain. Germline CDR1 MGHDK, CDR2 SYGVNS. The CDR3 has 15 amino acids. CDR3 loop: CACSDYSDPNTEAFF. The DNA for the CDR3 is TGTGCCTGCAGTGACTACAGTGACCCGAACACTGAAGCTTTCTTT.

A few counts support this clonotype. The rearrangement links TRBV7-2 to TRBJ2-1; D gene uncertain. Trimming removed 3 bases at V and 6 bases at J, with 9 bases between. This CDR3 is built from 13 residues. CDR1 SGHTA and CDR2 FQGNSA come from the germline V gene. CDR3 nucleotides: TGTGCCAGCAGCTTTCGTAGTCCCAATGAGCAGTTCTTC. Protein sequence: CASSFRSPNEQFF.

This chain joins TRBV7-2 and TRBJ2-5, with D perhaps matching TRBD1 (6 bases). Looked up from germline, CDR1 is SGHTA and CDR2 is FQGNSA. Trimming left V 5 bases short and J 1 base short, with 17 bases between. The CDR3 is 16 amino acids. The CDR3 region is CASSRYRERLQETQYF. Written as DNA, the CDR3 is TGTGCCAGCAGCCGTTACAGGGAGCGCCTCCAAGAGACCCAGTACTTC.

This clonotype was seen more than once but under ten times. This sequence joins TRBV20-1 and TRBJ2-1; 10 nucleotides align to TRBD2. Germline-derived CDR1 and CDR2 are DFQATT and SNEGSKA (reference sequence). Losses at the gene ends were 0 bases for V and 8 bases for J; bases not matched to a gene: 7. There are 15 residues in the CDR3. The CDR3 spells CSARDPWLAGDEQFF. The CDR3 DNA is TGCAGTGCTAGAGATCCCTGGCTAGCGGGGGATGAGCAGTTCTTC.

V usage is TRBV7-2 and J usage is TRBJ2-1; D may match TRBD1 or TRBD2 (5 bases each). There are 14 residues in the CDR3. Germline values: CDR1 SGHTA, CDR2 FQGNSA. V was trimmed by 4 bases and J by 5 bases, leaving 12 bases between them. The CDR3 sequence is CASSWGPADNEQFF. CDR3 coding DNA: TGTGCCAGCAGCTGGGGACCAGCGGACAATGAGCAGTTCTTC.

The V call is TRBV10-3, the J call TRBJ2-4, with TRBD2 as a possible D gene (6 bases). The DNA end is a closer match to TRBJ2-7, so the J assignment may be wrong. The CDR3 contains 11 residues. The germline CDR1 and CDR2 sequences are ENHRY and SYGVKD. This chain's CDR3 is CAIMGGSEQYF. DNA of the CDR3: TGTGCCATCATGGGGGGATCCGAGCAGTACTTC.

This chain uses TRBV4-2 with TRBJ2-1, with TRBD2 matching 7 bases. V lost 7 bases to trimming and J lost 9 bases; unmatched junction nucleotides: 6. Germline assignment: CDR1 LGHNA and CDR2 YNFKEQ. CDR3 length: 12 residues. For the CDR3, the DNA is TGTGCCAGCACTGGGAGGGCCAGTGAGCAGTTCTTC. Translating it yields CASTGRASEQFF.

This chain joins TRBV18 and TRBJ1-1; D perhaps matches TRBD1 (5 bases). V was cut by 3 bases and J by 0 bases, with 8 bases left in between. This CDR3 has 14 residues. Germline values: CDR1 KGHSH, CDR2 LQKENI. The CDR3 is CASSPRQMNTEAFF. The CDR3 bases are TGTGCCAGCTCACCTAGACAGATGAACACTGAAGCTTTCTTT.

This clonotype showed up just a few times. V and J are TRBV29-1 and TRBJ1-6; no clear D. Germline CDR1 SQVTM, CDR2 ANQGSEA. The CDR3 has 12 residues. The germline V and J ends were trimmed by 5 bases and 7 bases, with 9 bases remaining between them. The CDR3 DNA sequence: TGCAGCGTTCCCGGGATGAATTCACCCCTCCACTTT. It codes for CSVPGMNSPLHF.

CDR3 DNA sequence: TGTGCCAGCAGCTTCGAGGACAGGGGGAATGGCTACACCTTC. This gives the protein CASSFEDRGNGYTF. The chain couples TRBV11-2 to TRBJ1-2, with 10 bases lining up with TRBD1. The CDR3 runs to 14 residues. Germline CDR1 SGHAT, CDR2 FQNNGV. V gave up 3 bases and J gave up 6 bases; unmatched junction bases: 4.

The rearrangement links TRBV7-9 to TRBJ1-5, with D perhaps matching TRBD1 (6 bases). V dropped 6 bases and J dropped 2 bases, with 8 bases sitting between them. The CDR3 loop spans 13 amino acids. Germline CDR1 reads SEHNR; CDR2 reads FQNEAQ (reference sequence). The DNA for the CDR3 is TGTGCCAGCAGTCCAGGGGGCAATCAGCCCCAGCATTTT. Protein product: CASSPGGNQPQHF. Looking up the rest from reference TRBV7-9 and TRBJ1-5 gives the full variable domain: DTGVSQNPRHKITKRGQNVTFRCDPISEHNRLYWYRQTLGQGPEFLTYFQNEAQLEKSRLLSDRFSAERPKGSFSTLEIQRTEQGDSAMYLCASSPGGNQPQHFGDGTRLSIL.

The chain carries TRBV6-4 and TRBJ1-2; TRBD1 matches at 8 bases. The CDR3 totals 14 residues. Germline values: CDR1 MRHNA, CDR2 SNTAGT. J was trimmed by 4 bases and V by 3 bases; bases with no gene match: 4. The CDR3 sequence: CASSEAGGSYGYTF. In nucleotides, the CDR3 is TGTGCCAGCAGTGAGGCAGGGGGCTCCTATGGCTACACCTTC.

This sequence joins TRBV11-2 and TRBJ2-7; TRBD2 matches 7 bases. Germline V lookup: CDR1 SGHAT, CDR2 FQNNGV. After removal of 5 bases from V and 9 bases from J, the junction contained 22 bases not matched to a gene. The CDR3 loop spans 17 amino acids. The CDR3 region is CASSPQGGGPERARQYF. DNA for the CDR3: TGTGCCAGCAGCCCCCAAGGCGGGGGTCCGGAACGAGCGCGGCAGTACTTC.

The chain recombines TRBV6-6 with TRBJ1-1; D is possibly TRBD1 (5 bases). The germline V and J ends were trimmed by 5 bases and 4 bases, with 17 bases remaining between them. Germline CDR1 and CDR2: MNHNY and SVGAGI (reference sequence). CDR3 size: 15 residues. The DNA for the CDR3 is TGTGCCAGCAGTGCGTCCGGGGCCCCGGTCACTGAAGCTTTCTTT. Its protein is CASSASGAPVTEAFF.

The J gene is TRBJ2-5, the V gene TRBV20-1, with D perhaps given as TRBD1 or TRBD2 (6 bases each). Germline V gene sequence: CDR1 DFQATT, CDR2 SNEGSKA (reference sequence). V dropped 1 base and J dropped 4 bases, with 13 bases sitting between them. This CDR3 has 14 amino acids. The CDR3 DNA is TGCAGTGCTAGAGGGGGGGCAGAAGGAGAGACCCAGTACTTC. Amino acids: CSARGGAEGETQYF.

The chain carries TRBV4-1 and TRBJ2-3; no clear D gene. The CDR3 has 14 residues. Trimming cost V 0 bases and J 4 bases, with 8 bases left between them. Germline CDR1 reads MGHRA; CDR2 reads YSYEKL. The CDR3 here is CASSQEGNPDTQYF. CDR3 DNA sequence: TGCGCCAGCAGCCAAGAAGGTAACCCAGATACGCAGTATTTT.

CDR3 loop: CASSLGQGGYDEQYF. The CDR3 DNA follows: TGTGCCAGCAGTCTGGGACAGGGAGGCTACGACGAGCAGTACTTC. The gene calls are TRBV27 and TRBJ2-7; 9 bases match TRBD1. The trim removed 5 bases at V and 5 bases at J, leaving 10 bases unmatched. The CDR3 runs 15 residues. The germline V gene has CDR1 MNHEY and CDR2 SMNVEV (reference sequence).

This chain uses TRBV11-2 with TRBJ2-5, with 7 positions matching TRBD1. Germline V CDR1 and CDR2: SGHAT, FQNNGV. CDR3 length: 15 residues. V was pared by 1 base and J by 6 bases, with 8 bases of the junction left unmatched. This CDR3 is CASSLGDSGLQTQYF. For the CDR3, the DNA is TGTGCCAGCAGCTTAGGGGACAGTGGGTTACAGACCCAGTACTTC.

The chain is built from TRBV25-1 and TRBJ2-3; no firm D call. The length of the CDR3 is 13 residues. Trimming pared 4 bases from V and 0 bases from J, leaving 5 bases between. CDR1 is MGHDK and CDR2 is SYGVNS in the germline V gene. CDR3 region: CASSVPSTDTQYF. The CDR3, as DNA: TGTGCCAGCAGTGTCCCAAGCACAGATACGCAGTATTTT.